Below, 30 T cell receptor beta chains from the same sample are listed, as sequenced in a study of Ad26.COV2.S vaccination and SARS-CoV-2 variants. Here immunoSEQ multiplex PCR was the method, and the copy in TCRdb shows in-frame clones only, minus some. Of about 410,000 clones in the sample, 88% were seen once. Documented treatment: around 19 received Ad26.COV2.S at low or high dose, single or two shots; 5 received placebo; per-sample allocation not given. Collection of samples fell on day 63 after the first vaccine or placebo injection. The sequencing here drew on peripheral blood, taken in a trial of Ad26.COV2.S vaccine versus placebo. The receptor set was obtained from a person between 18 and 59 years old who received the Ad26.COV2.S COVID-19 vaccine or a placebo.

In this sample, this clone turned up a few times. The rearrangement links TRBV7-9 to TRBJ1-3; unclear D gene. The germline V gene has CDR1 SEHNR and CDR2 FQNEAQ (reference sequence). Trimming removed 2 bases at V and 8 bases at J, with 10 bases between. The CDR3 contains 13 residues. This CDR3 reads CASSLMEGDTIYF. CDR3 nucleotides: TGTGCCAGCAGCTTAATGGAGGGTGACACCATATATTTT.

This CDR3 reads CASSLVGWHPQYF. DNA for the CDR3: TGTGCCAGCAGCTTAGTAGGGTGGCACCCGCAGTATTTT. The chain links TRBV7-9 to TRBJ2-3, with unresolved D. This CDR3 has 13 residues. CDR1 and CDR2 from the germline V gene are SEHNR and FQNEAQ (reference sequence). Between the trimmed V and J ends, which lost 1 base and 10 bases, there was a span of 12 bases.

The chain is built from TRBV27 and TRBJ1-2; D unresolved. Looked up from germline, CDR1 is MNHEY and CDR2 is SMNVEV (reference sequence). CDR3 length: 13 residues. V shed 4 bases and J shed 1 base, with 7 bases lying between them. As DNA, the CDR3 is TGTGCCAGCAGTTGGGGTATTAACTATGGCTACACCTTC. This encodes CASSWGINYGYTF.

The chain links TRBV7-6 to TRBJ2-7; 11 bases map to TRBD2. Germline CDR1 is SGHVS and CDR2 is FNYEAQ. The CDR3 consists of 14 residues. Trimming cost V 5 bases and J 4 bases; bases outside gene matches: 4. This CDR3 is CASSRTSGSYEQYF. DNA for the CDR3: TGTGCCAGCAGCCGGACTAGCGGGTCATACGAGCAGTACTTC.

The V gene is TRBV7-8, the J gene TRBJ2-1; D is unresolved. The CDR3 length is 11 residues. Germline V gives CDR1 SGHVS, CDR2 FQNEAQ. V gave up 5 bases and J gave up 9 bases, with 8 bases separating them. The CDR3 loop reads CASSLWGEQFF. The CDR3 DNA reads TGTGCCAGCAGCCTGTGGGGTGAGCAGTTCTTC.

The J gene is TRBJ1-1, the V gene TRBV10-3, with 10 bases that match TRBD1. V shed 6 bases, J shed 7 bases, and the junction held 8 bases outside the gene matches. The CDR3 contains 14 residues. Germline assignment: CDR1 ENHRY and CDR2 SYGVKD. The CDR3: CAIREDRGRDEAFF. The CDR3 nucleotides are TGTGCCATCAGAGAGGACAGGGGGAGGGATGAAGCTTTCTTT.

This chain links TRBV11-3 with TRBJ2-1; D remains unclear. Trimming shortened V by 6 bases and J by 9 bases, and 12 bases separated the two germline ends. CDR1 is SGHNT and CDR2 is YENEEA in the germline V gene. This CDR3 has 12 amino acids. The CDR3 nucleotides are TGTGCCAGCAGTCCCCCCTTGGGTGAGCAGTTCTTC. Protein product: CASSPPLGEQFF. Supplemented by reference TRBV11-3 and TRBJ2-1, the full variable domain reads EAGVVQSPRYKIIEKKQPVAFWCNPISGHNTLYWYLQNLGQGPELLIRYENEEAVDDSQLPKDRFSAERLKGVDSTLKIQPAELGDSAVYLCASSPPLGEQFFGPGTRLTVL.

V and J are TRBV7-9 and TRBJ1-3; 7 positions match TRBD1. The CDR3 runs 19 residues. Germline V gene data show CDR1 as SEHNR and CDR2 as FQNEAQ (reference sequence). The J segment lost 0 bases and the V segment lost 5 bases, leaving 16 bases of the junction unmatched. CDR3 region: CASSLHRDSLTSSGNTIYF. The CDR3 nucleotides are TGTGCCAGCAGCCTTCACAGGGACAGTCTCACCAGCTCTGGAAACACCATATATTTT. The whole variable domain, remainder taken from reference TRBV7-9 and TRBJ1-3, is DTGVSQNPRHKITKRGQNVTFRCDPISEHNRLYWYRQTLGQGPEFLTYFQNEAQLEKSRLLSDRFSAERPKGSFSTLEIQRTEQGDSAMYLCASSLHRDSLTSSGNTIYFGEGSWLTVV.

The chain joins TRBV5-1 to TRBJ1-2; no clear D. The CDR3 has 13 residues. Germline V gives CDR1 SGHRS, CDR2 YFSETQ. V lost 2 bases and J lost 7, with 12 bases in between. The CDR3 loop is CASSFEQSSGYTF. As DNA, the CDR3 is TGCGCCAGCAGCTTTGAGCAATCGAGTGGCTACACCTTC.

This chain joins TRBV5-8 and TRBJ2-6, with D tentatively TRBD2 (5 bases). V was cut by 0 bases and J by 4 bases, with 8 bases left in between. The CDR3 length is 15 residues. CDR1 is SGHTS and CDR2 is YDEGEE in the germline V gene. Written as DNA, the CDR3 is TGTGCCAGCAGCTTGGCGGGGTACGGGGCCAACGTCCTGACTTTC. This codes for CASSLAGYGANVLTF.

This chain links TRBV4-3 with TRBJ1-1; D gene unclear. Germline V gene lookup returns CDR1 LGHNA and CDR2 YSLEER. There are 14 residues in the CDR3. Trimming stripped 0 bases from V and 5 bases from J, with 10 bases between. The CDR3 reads CASSQDPRWTEAFF. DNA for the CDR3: TGCGCCAGCAGCCAAGACCCCCGCTGGACTGAAGCTTTCTTT.

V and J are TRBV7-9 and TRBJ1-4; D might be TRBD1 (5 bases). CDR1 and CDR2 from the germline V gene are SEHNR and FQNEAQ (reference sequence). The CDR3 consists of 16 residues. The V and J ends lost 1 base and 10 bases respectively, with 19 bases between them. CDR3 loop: CASSLVLGGTAGKLFF. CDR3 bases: TGTGCCAGCAGCTTAGTACTTGGGGGGACCGCCGGAAAACTGTTTTTT.

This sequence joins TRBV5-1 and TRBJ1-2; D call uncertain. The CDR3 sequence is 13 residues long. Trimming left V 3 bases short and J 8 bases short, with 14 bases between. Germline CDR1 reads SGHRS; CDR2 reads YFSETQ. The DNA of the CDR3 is TGCGCCAGCAGCTCAAGCCTCGGTCTCGGCTACACCTTC. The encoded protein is CASSSSLGLGYTF.

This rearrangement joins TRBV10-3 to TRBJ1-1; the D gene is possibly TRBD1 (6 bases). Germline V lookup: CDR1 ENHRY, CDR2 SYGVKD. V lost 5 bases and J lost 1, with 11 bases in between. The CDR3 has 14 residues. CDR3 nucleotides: TGTGCCATCAGTAGCAGGGGTACGAACACTGAAGCTTTCTTT. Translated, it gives CAISSRGTNTEAFF.

For the CDR3, the DNA is TGTGCCAGCTCCCCGGGACACCAGACCGGGGAGCTGTTTTTT. It specifies CASSPGHQTGELFF. The chain has TRBV18 and TRBJ2-2, with D perhaps matching TRBD1 (6 bases). Germline V gives CDR1 KGHSH, CDR2 LQKENI. The CDR3 contains 14 residues. Trimming took off 6 bases at V and 5 bases at J, with 13 bases between the two ends.

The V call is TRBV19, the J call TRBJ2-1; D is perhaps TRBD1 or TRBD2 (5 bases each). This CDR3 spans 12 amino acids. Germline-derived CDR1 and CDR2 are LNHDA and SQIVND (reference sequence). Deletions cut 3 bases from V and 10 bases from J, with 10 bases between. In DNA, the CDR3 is TGTGCCAGTAGTATGGGACCGGGGGAGCAGTTCTTC. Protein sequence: CASSMGPGEQFF.

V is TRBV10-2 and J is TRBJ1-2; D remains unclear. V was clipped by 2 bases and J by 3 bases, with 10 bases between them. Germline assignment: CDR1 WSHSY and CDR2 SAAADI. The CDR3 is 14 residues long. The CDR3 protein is CASSERSADYGYTF. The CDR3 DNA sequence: TGCGCCAGCAGTGAGAGGTCAGCCGACTATGGCTACACCTTC.

Here the CDR3 DNA reads TGTGCCAGCAGGGAAAACCGGGAGCAAAGAGAAGCTTTCTTT. Translated: CASRENREQREAFF. V usage is TRBV2 and J usage is TRBJ1-1; D not resolved. V gave up 6 bases and J gave up 8 bases, with 19 bases separating them. Germline V CDR1 and CDR2: SNHLY, FYNNEI. The CDR3 is made up of 14 amino acids.

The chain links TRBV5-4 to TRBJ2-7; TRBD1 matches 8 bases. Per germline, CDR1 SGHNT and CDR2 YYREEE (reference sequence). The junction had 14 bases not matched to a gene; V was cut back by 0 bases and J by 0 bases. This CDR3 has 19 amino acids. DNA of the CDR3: TGTGCCAGCAGCTTGGAGTTGTGGGGTACAGGGGGGAACTCCTACGAGCAGTACTTC. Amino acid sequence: CASSLELWGTGGNSYEQYF.

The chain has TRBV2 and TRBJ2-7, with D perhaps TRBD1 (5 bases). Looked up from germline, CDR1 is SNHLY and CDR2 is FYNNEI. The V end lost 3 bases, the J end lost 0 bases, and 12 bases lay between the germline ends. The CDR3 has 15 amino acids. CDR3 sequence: CASSDGPGNSYEQYF. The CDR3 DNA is TGTGCCAGCAGTGATGGTCCAGGGAACTCCTACGAGCAGTACTTC.

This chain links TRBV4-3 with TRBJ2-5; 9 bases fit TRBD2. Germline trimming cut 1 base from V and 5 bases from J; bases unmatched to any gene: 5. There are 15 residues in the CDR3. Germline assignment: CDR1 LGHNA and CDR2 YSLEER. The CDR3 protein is CASSQVLAGRETQYF. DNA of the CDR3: TGCGCCAGCAGCCAAGTTCTAGCGGGGCGGGAGACCCAGTACTTC.

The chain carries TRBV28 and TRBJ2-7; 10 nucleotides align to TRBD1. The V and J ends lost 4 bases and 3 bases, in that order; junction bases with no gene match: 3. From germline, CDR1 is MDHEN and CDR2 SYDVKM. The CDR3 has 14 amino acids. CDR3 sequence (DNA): TGTGCCAGCAGTTCCCGGGACAGGGGCTACGAGCAGTACTTC. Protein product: CASSSRDRGYEQYF.

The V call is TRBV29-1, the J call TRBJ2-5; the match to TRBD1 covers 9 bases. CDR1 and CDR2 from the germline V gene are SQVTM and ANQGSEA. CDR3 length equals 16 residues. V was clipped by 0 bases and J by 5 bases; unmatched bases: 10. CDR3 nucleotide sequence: TGCAGCGTTGAAGATGGGACAGGGAGGCCTGGGGAGACCCAGTACTTC. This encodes CSVEDGTGRPGETQYF.

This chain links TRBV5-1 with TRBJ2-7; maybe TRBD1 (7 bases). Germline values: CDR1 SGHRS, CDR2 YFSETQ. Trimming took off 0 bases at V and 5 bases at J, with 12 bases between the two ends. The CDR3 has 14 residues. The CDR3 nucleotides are TGCGCCAGCAGCTTGGTAACAGGGGAGGACGAGCAGTACTTC. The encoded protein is CASSLVTGEDEQYF.

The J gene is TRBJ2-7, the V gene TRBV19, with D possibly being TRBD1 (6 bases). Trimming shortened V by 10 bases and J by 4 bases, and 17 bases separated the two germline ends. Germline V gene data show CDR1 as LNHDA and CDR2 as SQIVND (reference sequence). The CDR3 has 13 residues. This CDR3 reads CAIQPGQTYEQYF. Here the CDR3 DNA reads TGTGCCATCCAGCCGGGACAAACTTACGAGCAGTACTTC.

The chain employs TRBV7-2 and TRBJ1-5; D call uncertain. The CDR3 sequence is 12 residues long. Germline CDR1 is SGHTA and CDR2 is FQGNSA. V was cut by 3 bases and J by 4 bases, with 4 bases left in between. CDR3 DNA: TGTGCCAGCAGCTTCTATAATCAGCCCCAGCATTTT. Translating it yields CASSFYNQPQHF.

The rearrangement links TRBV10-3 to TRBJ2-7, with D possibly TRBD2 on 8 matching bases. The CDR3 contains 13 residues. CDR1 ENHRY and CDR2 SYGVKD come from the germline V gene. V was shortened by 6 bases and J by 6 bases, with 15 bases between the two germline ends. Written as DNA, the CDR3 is TGTGCCATCAGGGGGGACAGCGGGAGCGAGCAGTACTTC. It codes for CAIRGDSGSEQYF.

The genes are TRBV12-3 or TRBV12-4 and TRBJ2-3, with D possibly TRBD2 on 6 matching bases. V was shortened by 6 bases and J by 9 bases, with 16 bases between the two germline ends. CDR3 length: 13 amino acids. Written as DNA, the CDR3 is TGTGCCAGCAGGCGTTCTAGCGTGATAACGCAGTATTTT. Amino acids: CASRRSSVITQYF.

Here the CDR3 reads CASSTAQGQGSYNEQFF. CDR3 DNA: TGTGCCAGCAGTACCGCCCAGGGACAGGGGTCCTACAATGAGCAGTTCTTC. V is TRBV27 and J is TRBJ2-1; 10 nucleotides agree with TRBD1. There are 17 residues in the CDR3. The trim removed 5 bases at V and 1 base at J, leaving 8 bases unmatched. Germline V CDR1 and CDR2: MNHEY, SMNVEV (reference sequence).

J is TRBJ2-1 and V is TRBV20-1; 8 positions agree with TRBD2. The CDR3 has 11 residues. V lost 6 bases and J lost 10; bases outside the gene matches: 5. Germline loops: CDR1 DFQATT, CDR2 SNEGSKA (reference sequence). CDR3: CSAEASGEQFF. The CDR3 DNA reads TGCAGTGCCGAGGCTAGCGGGGAGCAGTTCTTC.